These 7 T cell receptor beta chains were sequenced from one sample in a study of molecular identifiers for immune sequencing clone quantification (dated by TCRdb to the late 2010s). Library creation used PCR. The instrument was an Illumina HiSeq 4000. Starting from the raw public reads, TCRdb applied fastp trimming at Q25, assembled clones with MiXCR and retained in-frame beta chains. Identical CDR3 protein sequences are pooled into one entry, listed with their most common genes and DNA. In this sample the table shows about 320,000 distinct CDR3 sequences, about 20% of which occur a single time. Roughly 0.86% of the sample is taken by the ten largest. What was sequenced was naive CD8+ T cells from blood, with Jurkat cell RNA spiked in. The cell subset or site label corresponds to: FACS-sorted CD8+CD4-CCR7+CD45RA+ naive T cells. Source of these receptors: a human donor in good health. Some libraries in this study had Jurkat cell RNA spiked in.

This clonotype was observed many times. V usage is TRBV5-6 and J usage is TRBJ1-1; TRBD1 agrees at 11 bases. The CDR3 is 16 amino acids. Unmatched junction bases numbered 5, after V lost 0 bases and J lost 4 bases. Germline V gene sequence: CDR1 SGHDT, CDR2 YYEEEE. The DNA for the CDR3 is TGTGCCAGCAGCTTGGGGACAGGGGGCGTAAGCACTGAAGCTTTCTTT. Its protein is CASSLGTGGVSTEAFF.

A remark on this clonotype: One junction end disagrees with the germline gene, perhaps due to a read error. J is TRBJ2-2 and V is TRBV9, with 10 nucleotides matching TRBD1. CDR3 length equals 15 residues. Germline values: CDR1 SGDLS, CDR2 YYNGEE. The CDR3 is CASSPRTGGIGGLFF. DNA for the CDR3: TGTGCCAGCAGCCCTAGGACAGGGGGTATCGGGGGGCTGTTTTTT.

This clonotype has ten or more counts. The chain recombines TRBV28 with TRBJ2-1; 8 positions agree with TRBD1. CDR3 length equals 15 residues. The V segment lost 3 bases and the J segment 8 bases; nucleotides outside the gene matches: 9. CDR1 and CDR2 (germline): MDHEN, SYDVKM. CDR3 nucleotides: TGTGCCAGCAGTTTCCCCGCCCAGACAGGGGATGAGCAGTTCTTC. It is translated as CASSFPAQTGDEQFF.

This clonotype was observed many times. The chain uses TRBV20-1 and TRBJ2-7, with 10 bases aligning to TRBD2. The germline CDR1 and CDR2 sequences are DFQATT and SNEGSKA (reference sequence). Unmatched junction bases numbered 6, after V lost 4 bases and J lost 3 bases. This CDR3 has 14 residues. CDR3 sequence reads: CSAKGTSAYYEQYF. DNA of the CDR3: TGCAGTGCTAAGGGGACTAGCGCCTACTACGAGCAGTACTTC.

This rearrangement joins TRBV7-9 to TRBJ2-7; D is ambiguous. This CDR3 spans 14 amino acids. Looked up from germline, CDR1 is SEHNR and CDR2 is FQNEAQ (reference sequence). V was trimmed by 5 bases and J by 2 bases, leaving 13 bases between them. CDR3 region: CASSNSSMAYEQYF. The CDR3 DNA reads as TGTGCCAGCAGCAACAGTTCCATGGCCTACGAGCAGTACTTC.

The sample holds many counts of this clonotype. This sequence joins TRBV2 and TRBJ2-7, with 8 bases lining up with TRBD1. The J segment lost 2 bases and the V segment lost 5 bases, leaving 2 bases of the junction unmatched. CDR3 size: 13 residues. Germline assignment: CDR1 SNHLY and CDR2 FYNNEI. CDR3 in DNA: TGTGCCAGCAGTACAGGGGGGACCTACGAGCAGTACTTC. Translated, it gives CASSTGGTYEQYF.

This clonotype showed up just a few times. Relative to the germline gene, one junction end is altered; a read error may explain this. The gene calls are TRBV12-3 or TRBV12-4 and TRBJ1-3; D unresolved. The CDR3 has 13 amino acids. CDR3 sequence: CASGLYSGNTIYF. CDR3 DNA sequence: TGTGCCAGCGGTTTATACTCTGGAAACACCATATATTTT.